These T cell receptor beta chains were read from a single sample in a study of T cell repertoires in cytomegalovirus infection. TCRdb reprocessed the reads via MiXCR and lists one record per CDR3 protein. The sample lists 400,000 to 600,000 distinct CDR3 sequences; about 42% were seen once. Antigens of these TCRs are unknown. This sample comprised cultured PBMCs, obtained from culture after CMV antigen stimulation. The receptors derive from a human donor in good health (CMV status not recorded). Some clones in this sample may be carry-over from other donors' samples. The CDR3 runs from the conserved cysteine through the conserved F or W. A D gene is named only where the DNA matches it firmly. Some rows have no size entry. The others give once, few or many, or a class for an expanded clone.

J | D | size | V | DNA | CDR3
TRBJ2-1 | TRBD1 | NA | TRBV19 | TGTGCCACTCAGGACAGGGGGATCTACAATGAGCAGTTCTTC | CATQDRGIYNEQFF
TRBJ1-5 | NA | NA | TRBV4-3 | TGCGCCAGCAGCCAAGATCGAGCTCAGCCCCAGCATTTT | CASSQDRAQPQHF
TRBJ2-7 | TRBD2 | NA | TRBV15 | TGTGCCACCAGCAGAGATTTTGGCGGACTAGCGCTCTCCTACGAGCAGTACTTC | CATSRDFGGLALSYEQYF
TRBJ2-7 | NA | few | TRBV7-2 | TGTGCCAGCAGCTTGGGTAGTTGGAACGAGCAGTACTTC | CASSLGSWNEQYF
TRBJ2-1 | TRBD2 | NA | TRBV2 | TGTGCCAGCAGCCTAGGACTAGCGGGGGCCATCTTC | CASSLGLAGAIF
TRBJ2-7 | TRBD1 | NA | TRBV7-2 | TGTGCCAGCAGCACGACAGGGACCTACGAGCAGTACTTC | CASSTTGTYEQYF
TRBJ1-5 | NA | NA | TRBV7-9 | TGTGCCAGCAGCTTAGATGGGAAACAGCCCCAGCATTTT | CASSLDGKQPQHF
TRBJ2-7 | TRBD1 | few | TRBV2 | TGTGCCAGCATTAAAGACAGGGACTCCTACGAGCAGTACTTC | CASIKDRDSYEQYF
TRBJ2-3 | TRBD2 | NA | TRBV25-1 | TGTGCCAGCAGTGAATGGACTAGCGGGATCAGCACAGATACGCAGTATTTT | CASSEWTSGISTDTQYF
TRBJ1-1 | TRBD1 | NA | TRBV19 | TGTGCCAGTAGTGTGTACAGGGGCCGGAACACTGAAGCTTTCTTT | CASSVYRGRNTEAFF
TRBJ2-1 | NA | NA | TRBV12-3/TRBV12-4 | TGTGCCAGCACCCCCGGTAGGGTAGAGGAAAATGAGCAGTTCTTC | CASTPGRVEENEQFF
TRBJ1-1 | NA | many | TRBV7-2 | TGTGCCAGCAGCTTCGCAGGCCGTATGAACACTGAAGCTTTCTTT | CASSFAGRMNTEAFF
TRBJ1-4 | TRBD1 | NA | TRBV15 | TGTGCCACCAGCAGAGATTCCGGACAGGGATTCGAAAAACTGTTTTTT | CATSRDSGQGFEKLFF
TRBJ2-2 | NA | NA | TRBV7-2 | TGTGCCAGCAGCCGGACACGTAACACCGGGGAGCTGTTTTTT | CASSRTRNTGELFF
TRBJ1-4 | NA | NA | TRBV4-3 | TGCGCCAGCAGCCAAGATGGCAGGGAGGAAAAACTGTTTTTT | CASSQDGREEKLFF
TRBJ2-4 | NA | NA | TRBV15 | TGTGCCACCAGCAGCCGGACGGCTACAAACATTCAGTACTTC | CATSSRTATNIQYF
TRBJ2-7 | NA | NA | TRBV7-6 | TGTGCCAGCAGCCAGGCACAGGGATGGGAGCAGTACTTC | CASSQAQGWEQYF
TRBJ1-3 | NA | few | TRBV12-3/TRBV12-4 | TGTGCCAGCAGTTTATGGGGGCCTGGAAACACCATATATTTT | CASSLWGPGNTIYF
TRBJ1-4 | NA | few | TRBV6-1 | TGTGCCAGCAGTGCGGTAGATGAAAAACTGTTTTTT | CASSAVDEKLFF
TRBJ2-5 | TRBD1 | NA | TRBV10-3 | TGTGCCACAGAGGACAGGGGAGTAGGAGAGACCCAGTACTTC | CATEDRGVGETQYF
TRBJ1-1 | NA | few | TRBV6-1 | TGTGCCAGCAGTGTACAGGAGGGGGTGAACACTGAAGCTTTCTTT | CASSVQEGVNTEAFF
TRBJ2-7 | NA | few | TRBV4-3 | TGCGCCAGCAGCCAAGCGGTGACAGGATACGAGCAGTACTTC | CASSQAVTGYEQYF
TRBJ2-3 | NA | NA | TRBV19 | TGTGCCAGTACCGGGGCTAGTAGTCCAGATACGCAGTATTTT | CASTGASSPDTQYF
TRBJ2-1 | NA | few | TRBV6-6 | TGTGCCAGCAGTTACACAGAGTACAATGAGCAGTTCTTC | CASSYTEYNEQFF
TRBJ1-1 | NA | NA | TRBV10-3 | TGTGCCACCGAATCCTCAGGAACCATGAACACTGAAGCTTTCTTT | CATESSGTMNTEAFF
TRBJ2-7 | NA | few | TRBV19 | TGTGCCAGTACCCAAGGGACACCTTACGAGCAGTACTTC | CASTQGTPYEQYF
TRBJ2-3 | NA | NA | TRBV6-1 | TGTGCCAGCAGTGAGGGATTCGCGGATACGCAGTATTTT | CASSEGFADTQYF
TRBJ1-2 | NA | NA | TRBV12-3/TRBV12-4 | TGTGCCAGCAGTTTTGCTGGGGGCGGGGGCTACACCTTC | CASSFAGGGGYTF
TRBJ1-3 | TRBD1 | NA | TRBV7-8 | TGTGCCATACGGGACAGCCGAAAGGAAAACACCATATATTTT | CAIRDSRKENTIYF
TRBJ2-3 | NA | few | TRBV5-6 | TGTGCCAGCAGCCGCCCGGGGGGCGGTAGCACAGATACGCAGTATTTT | CASSRPGGGSTDTQYF
TRBJ2-3 | NA | many | TRBV7-2 | TGTGCCAGCACCCCACCGCTGGGGAGCACAGATACGCAGTATTTT | CASTPPLGSTDTQYF
TRBJ2-7 | NA | NA | TRBV19 | TGTGCCACCTCGACGGGCTCCTACGAGCAGTACTTC | CATSTGSYEQYF
TRBJ2-1 | TRBD2 | few | TRBV11-2 | TGTGCCAGCAGCCGACTAGCGGGGCCCTACAATGAGCAGTTCTTC | CASSRLAGPYNEQFF
TRBJ2-7 | TRBD2 | NA | TRBV4-3 | TGCGCCAGCAGCCAGGGACTAGCGGGGCCCTACGAGCAGTACTTC | CASSQGLAGPYEQYF
TRBJ2-5 | NA | few | TRBV6-1 | TGTGCCAGCAGACGAGGCCCTACCCAGTACTTC | CASRRGPTQYF
TRBJ1-6 | NA | NA | TRBV5-5 | TGTGCCAGCAGCGACTTTGACTGGGCCACGGAGTTATATAATTCACCCCTCCACTTT | CASSDFDWATELYNSPLHF
TRBJ2-1 | TRBD2 | once | TRBV4-1 | TGCGCCAGCAGCCAAGCACCATGGCGGGAGGTTGACAATGAGCAGTTCTTC | CASSQAPWREVDNEQFF